Detailed here is one T cell receptor beta chain. What it binds is not known. This entry comes from a study of cytomegalovirus exposure and HLA in healthy donors. Across the whole study: An early release of data contained about 85 million unique TCRs, which came from HLA-typed donors. There were 350 to 450 genotyped donors. Of these, about 81% fell in the genetic ancestry cluster associated with self-reported Caucasian donors. General study points: Later analysis found that TCR beta chains associated with HLA were more clonally expanded than other, equally common chains. A missense DCLRE1C variant was associated with V- and J-gene trimming of TCR beta chains in a later analysis, and an independent cohort replicated the association.

V lost 11 bases, J lost 7 bases, and 6 bases stayed unmatched. This CDR3 is 11 amino acids long. The germline V gene encodes CDR1 MDHEN and CDR2 SYDVKM. The PCR contained 60 Vbeta and 13 Jbeta primers. TCRdb's copy holds only in-frame clones and misses some; the assay was immunoSEQ multiplex PCR. The sample includes 140,000 or so clones, about 74% of them seen just once. The TCR comes from a man between 18 and 29 years old in good health and CMV-seropositive. The chain couples TRBV28 to TRBJ2-3; 7 positions match TRBD2. Input material: PBMCs. The CDR3 here is CAGGGGYTQYF. Here the CDR3 DNA reads TGTGCCGGCGGGGGTGGGTATACGCAGTATTTT.